The clone carrying this T cell receptor beta chain was found once. Treatment meaning: randomized to nivolumab then ipilimumab (arm A) or the reverse (arm B). From thawed PBMCs, live CD3+CD8+ cells negative for CD19 and CD56 were sorted. The germline V gene encodes CDR1 LGHNA and CDR2 YSLEER. V dropped 0 bases and J dropped 5 bases, with 16 bases sitting between them. The CDR3 extends over 16 amino acids. The data originate from a study of sequential checkpoint blockade in melanoma. Generated by immunoSEQ multiplex PCR, the TCRdb table keeps only in-frame clones and is missing some. The sample lists around 12,000 clones; 74% were seen once.

The TCR sequence derives from a human donor with melanoma. The rearrangement joins TRBV4-3 to TRBJ1-2; a possible D gene is TRBD1 (6 bases). The sequencing used CD8+ T cells sorted from blood (inferred from file names), collected from a patient given nivolumab and ipilimumab in sequence. The CDR3 here is CASSQEDGLRGYGYTF. CDR3 DNA: TGCGCCAGCAGCCAAGAAGACGGTCTTAGGGGGTATGGCTACACCTTC.